A single sample gave rise to the 21 T cell receptor beta chains below, sequenced in a study of blood T cells in healthy people across ages. The second PCR ran roughly 6 to 11 cycles with a sample-barcoded 5' primer and J-beta primers. TCRdb independently ran MiXCR on the 5' RACE reads; one entry per CDR3 protein. The sample holds fewer than 1 million distinct CDR3 sequences, 44% seen once. The source material was blood. These receptor sequences come from a man aged 55 to 69 in good health.

This chain uses TRBV6-2 or TRBV6-3 with TRBJ1-5; 10 bases align to TRBD1. The germline V gene encodes CDR1 MNHEY and CDR2 SVGEGT. V lost 5 bases and J lost 3; bases outside the gene matches: 7. There are 16 residues in the CDR3. The CDR3 protein is CASSPQGQGINQPQHF. The CDR3 nucleotides are TGTGCCAGCAGTCCCCAGGGACAGGGGATCAATCAGCCCCAGCATTTT.

This chain links TRBV3-1 with TRBJ2-7; no clear D gene. The CDR3 loop spans 14 amino acids. Trimming left V 0 bases short and J 2 bases short, with 8 bases between. Germline CDR1 LGHDT, CDR2 YNNKEL (reference sequence). In DNA form, the CDR3 reads TGTGCCAGCAGCCAAGATGTTAGCACCTACGAGCAGTACTTC. This translates into CASSQDVSTYEQYF.

The J gene is TRBJ1-1, the V gene TRBV6-1, with D hard to call. CDR1 is MNHNS, CDR2 SASEGT, per germline. Trimming took 6 bases from V and 1 from J, leaving 18 bases between them. This CDR3 contains 16 residues. CDR3 amino acids: CASSKTHPQGNTEAFF. The CDR3 bases are TGTGCCAGCAGCAAGACCCATCCCCAAGGGAACACTGAAGCTTTCTTT.

This clonotype was found many times. The CDR3 region is CASSYPGQKKSTDTQYF. CDR3 coding DNA: TGTGCCAGCAGTTACCCTGGACAGAAAAAAAGCACAGATACGCAGTATTTT. The V gene is TRBV6-6, the J gene TRBJ2-3; a possible D gene is TRBD1 (6 bases). The CDR3 sequence is 17 residues long. Trimming cost V 2 bases and J 0 bases, with 15 bases left between them. CDR1 MNHNY and CDR2 SVGAGI come from the germline V gene (reference sequence).

This clonotype was recorded a few times. V gene TRBV7-9 combines with J gene TRBJ2-7, with 7 nucleotides matching TRBD1. V lost 5 bases to trimming and J lost 5 bases; unmatched junction nucleotides: 3. The CDR3 runs 12 residues. Per the germline V gene, CDR1 is SEHNR and CDR2 is FQNEAQ (reference sequence). This chain's CDR3 is CASSVGTDEQYF. The CDR3 nucleotides are TGTGCCAGCAGCGTCGGGACAGACGAGCAGTACTTC.

A few counts support this clonotype. V is TRBV4-3 and J is TRBJ2-1; a weak D match, TRBD2 (5 bases). Trimming took off 4 bases at V and 2 bases at J, with 18 bases between the two ends. The length of the CDR3 is 17 residues. Per the germline V gene, CDR1 is LGHNA and CDR2 is YSLEER. CDR3 DNA: TGCGCCAGCAGCCCCGAGGGAACTAGAAGGACCTACAATGAGCAGTTCTTC. It translates to CASSPEGTRRTYNEQFF.

The V gene is TRBV7-2, the J gene TRBJ2-5; perhaps TRBD1 as D (6 bases). This CDR3 has 14 residues. V lost 5 bases and J lost 9, with 19 bases in between. The germline V gene encodes CDR1 SGHTA and CDR2 FQGNSA. The CDR3 region has the DNA TGTGCCAGCAGCCCCCGACAGGCTTCGTTGGCCCAGTACTTC. This translates into CASSPRQASLAQYF.

Only a few counts were recorded for this clonotype. The chain links TRBV6-1 to TRBJ1-5; D may be TRBD1 (5 bases). The ends were cut back, 0 bases at V and 11 bases at J, with 14 bases in the middle. Per germline, CDR1 MNHNS and CDR2 SASEGT. The length of the CDR3 is 14 residues. The CDR3 bases are TGTGCCAGCAGTGAAGCTGGCAGGGTGCAATCCCAGCATTTT. Translated: CASSEAGRVQSQHF.

This clonotype was counted between two and nine times. The chain couples TRBV7-2 to TRBJ2-5; TRBD1 or TRBD2 may be the D gene (5 bases each). Trimming removed 5 bases at V and 5 bases at J, with 18 bases between. The CDR3 contains 15 residues. Germline values: CDR1 SGHTA, CDR2 FQGNSA. CDR3 sequence: CASSITRGSLETQYF. CDR3 in DNA: TGTGCCAGCAGCATAACGAGGGGTTCTCTGGAGACCCAGTACTTC. Supplemented by reference TRBV7-2 and TRBJ2-5, the full variable domain reads GAGVSQSPSNKVTEKGKDVELRCDPISGHTALYWYRQSLGQGLEFLIYFQGNSAPDKSGLPSDRFSAERTGGSVSTLTIQRTQQEDSAVYLCASSITRGSLETQYFGPGTRLLVL.

This chain uses TRBV2 with TRBJ1-2; D ambiguous. This CDR3 spans 14 amino acids. Trimming cost V 4 bases and J 6 bases, with 15 bases left between them. Germline V gene sequence: CDR1 SNHLY, CDR2 FYNNEI. The CDR3 reads CASSALGSAHGYTF. CDR3 coding DNA: TGTGCCAGCAGTGCCTTGGGGTCGGCGCATGGCTACACCTTC.

This clonotype was seen more than once but under ten times. The chain combines TRBV15 with TRBJ2-7; D could derive from TRBD1 or TRBD2 (5 bases each). Germline-derived CDR1 and CDR2 are LNHNV and YYDKDF (reference sequence). The germline V and J ends were trimmed by 6 bases and 2 bases, with 11 bases remaining between them. The CDR3 sequence is 13 residues long. This CDR3 reads CATSRTGPYEQYF. The CDR3 nucleotides read TGTGCCACCAGTAGGACGGGACCCTACGAGCAGTACTTC.

The chain joins TRBV5-1 to TRBJ1-6, with D maybe TRBD1 (6 bases). Trimming pared 6 bases from V and 7 bases from J, leaving 20 bases between. CDR1 is SGHRS, CDR2 YFSETQ, per germline. CDR3 size: 16 residues. The CDR3 nucleotides read TGCGCCAGCACCCTGGGCGCACAGGGTCTCAATTCACCCCTCCACTTT. It yields the protein CASTLGAQGLNSPLHF.

This clonotype was recorded a few times. The chain uses TRBV24-1 and TRBJ2-1, with TRBD2 matching 15 bases. The CDR3 is 20 amino acids. Germline values: CDR1 KGHDR, CDR2 SFDVKD. The V gene end was trimmed by 4 bases and the J gene end by 7 bases; junction bases not matched to a gene: 16. CDR3 DNA: TGTGCCACCAGTGACCCGACCGGGACTAGCGGGGGGCCAGGGTTAAATGAGCAGTTCTTC. As protein: CATSDPTGTSGGPGLNEQFF.

The rearrangement links TRBV12-3 or TRBV12-4 to TRBJ1-1, with 7 bases aligning to TRBD1. Trimming cost V 0 bases and J 4 bases; bases outside gene matches: 2. The CDR3 totals 14 residues. CDR3 nucleotides: TGTGCCAGCAGTTTAGCGGGACAGTTCACTGAAGCTTTCTTT. Translated, it gives CASSLAGQFTEAFF.

The chain combines TRBV7-9 with TRBJ1-4; D is perhaps TRBD1 (6 bases). Germline V gene lookup returns CDR1 SEHNR and CDR2 FQNEAQ (reference sequence). This CDR3 is built from 17 residues. The V and J ends lost 5 bases and 0 bases respectively, with 16 bases between them. CDR3 in amino acids: CASSPPRGTPTNEKLFF. For the CDR3, the DNA is TGTGCCAGCAGCCCCCCAAGGGGGACTCCAACTAATGAAAAACTGTTTTTT.

This clonotype was seen many times. This chain uses TRBV30 with TRBJ1-2; D gene uncertain. V lost 3 bases, J lost 0 bases, and 14 bases lay in between. Looked up from germline, CDR1 is GTSNPN and CDR2 is SVGIG (reference sequence). This CDR3 comprises 15 residues. The chain's CDR3 is CAWSIQVVTNYGYTF. The CDR3 DNA sequence: TGTGCCTGGAGCATCCAAGTGGTTACTAACTATGGCTACACCTTC.

This clonotype was seen at least ten times. The chain carries TRBV27 and TRBJ2-7; 7 bases are a match to TRBD1. The CDR3 spans 14 residues. V lost 5 bases, J lost 12 bases, and 16 bases stayed unmatched. Germline loops: CDR1 MNHEY, CDR2 SMNVEV (reference sequence). CDR3 bases: TGTGCCAGCAGTCTACTTCCCCCTGAGGGACAGCTGTACTTC. It encodes CASSLLPPEGQLYF.

Points on this clonotype: This may arise from a read error, as a much more abundant clone is one base away. This chain uses TRBV5-1 with TRBJ2-4; D remains ambiguous. The J call is in doubt because the DNA end fits TRBJ2-7 better. The germline CDR1 and CDR2 sequences are SGHRS and YFSETQ. The CDR3 is 13 residues long. The CDR3 DNA is TGCGCCTGCAGCTTTGGTCAGCCCTACGAGCAGTACTTC. Amino acid sequence: CACSFGQPYEQYF.

This clonotype was picked up a small number of times. The CDR3 is CASTGQGLRSDGYTF. In DNA form, the CDR3 reads TGTGCCAGCACGGGACAGGGGCTTAGAAGCGATGGCTACACCTTC. The J gene is TRBJ1-2, the V gene TRBV6-6; 10 nucleotides line up with TRBD1. With 7 bases clipped from V and 6 bases from J, the junction kept 11 bases outside the gene matches. Germline values: CDR1 MNHNY, CDR2 SVGAGI (reference sequence). This CDR3 comprises 15 residues.

A few counts support this clonotype. V and J are TRBV6-2 or TRBV6-3 and TRBJ2-7; D is undetermined. The CDR3 runs 13 residues. Trimming shortened V by 5 bases and J by 2 bases, and 10 bases separated the two germline ends. Germline lookup yields CDR1 MNHEY and CDR2 SVGEGT. The CDR3 here is CASSLPLPYEQYF. The CDR3 nucleotides read TGTGCCAGCAGTCTACCTCTCCCCTACGAGCAGTACTTC.

This clonotype came up many times. The chain carries TRBV6-2 or TRBV6-3 and TRBJ2-7; no definite D call. Germline loops: CDR1 MNHEY, CDR2 SVGEGT. There are 11 residues in the CDR3. Trimming shortened V by 2 bases and J by 4 bases, and 3 bases separated the two germline ends. CDR3 in DNA: TGTGCCAGCAGTTACCGATACGAGCAGTACTTC. It codes for CASSYRYEQYF.